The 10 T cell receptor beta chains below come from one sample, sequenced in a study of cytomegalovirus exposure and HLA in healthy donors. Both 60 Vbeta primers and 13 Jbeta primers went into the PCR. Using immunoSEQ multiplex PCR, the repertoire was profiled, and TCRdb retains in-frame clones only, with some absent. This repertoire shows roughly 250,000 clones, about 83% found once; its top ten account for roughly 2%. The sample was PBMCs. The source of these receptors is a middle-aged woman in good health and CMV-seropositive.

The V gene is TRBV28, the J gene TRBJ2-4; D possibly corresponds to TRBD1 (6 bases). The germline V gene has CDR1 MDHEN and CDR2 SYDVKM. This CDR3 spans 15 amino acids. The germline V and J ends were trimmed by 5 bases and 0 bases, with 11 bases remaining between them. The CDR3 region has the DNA TGTGCCAGCAGTGTAGGGGGTGGAGCCAAAAACATTCAGTACTTC. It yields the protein CASSVGGGAKNIQYF.

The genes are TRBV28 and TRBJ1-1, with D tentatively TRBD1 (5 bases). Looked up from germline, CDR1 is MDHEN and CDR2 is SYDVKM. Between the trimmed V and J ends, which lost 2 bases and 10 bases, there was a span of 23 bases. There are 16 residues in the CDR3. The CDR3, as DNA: TGTGCCAGCAGTTTAATAGGGAGTCGGGGGACGGTACGAGCTTTCTTT. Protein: CASSLIGSRGTVRAFF.

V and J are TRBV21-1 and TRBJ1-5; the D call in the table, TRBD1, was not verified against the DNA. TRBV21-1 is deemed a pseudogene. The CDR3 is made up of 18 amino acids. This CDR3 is CASSGPGTGYFSNQPQHF. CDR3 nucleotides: TGTGCCAGCAGCGGTCCCGGGACAGGCTATTTTAGCAATCAGCCCCAGCATTTT.

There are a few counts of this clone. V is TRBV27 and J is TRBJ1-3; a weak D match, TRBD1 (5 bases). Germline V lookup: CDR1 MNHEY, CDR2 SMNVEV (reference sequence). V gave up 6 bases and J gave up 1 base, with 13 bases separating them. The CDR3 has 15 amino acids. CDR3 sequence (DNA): TGTGCCAGCAGCCCACTGGGGGGATCTGGAAACACCATATATTTT. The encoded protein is CASSPLGGSGNTIYF.

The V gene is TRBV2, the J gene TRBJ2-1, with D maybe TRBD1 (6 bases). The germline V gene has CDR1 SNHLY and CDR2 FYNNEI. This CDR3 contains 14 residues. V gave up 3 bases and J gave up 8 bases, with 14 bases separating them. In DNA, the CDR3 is TGTGCCAGCAGTGAGGGACACCACCCCGATGAGCAGTTCTTC. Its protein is CASSEGHHPDEQFF.

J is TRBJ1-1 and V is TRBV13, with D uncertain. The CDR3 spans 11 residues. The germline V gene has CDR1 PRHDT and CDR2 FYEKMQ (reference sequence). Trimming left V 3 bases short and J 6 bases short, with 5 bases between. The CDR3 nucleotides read TGTGCCAGCAGCTTCCGGGCTGAAGCTTTCTTT. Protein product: CASSFRAEAFF.

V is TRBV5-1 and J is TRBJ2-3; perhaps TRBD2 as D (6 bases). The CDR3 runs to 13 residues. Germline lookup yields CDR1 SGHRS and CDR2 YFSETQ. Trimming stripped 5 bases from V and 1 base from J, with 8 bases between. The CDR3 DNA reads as TGCGCCAGCAGGGGCGGGGGCACAGATACGCAGTATTTT. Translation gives CASRGGGTDTQYF.

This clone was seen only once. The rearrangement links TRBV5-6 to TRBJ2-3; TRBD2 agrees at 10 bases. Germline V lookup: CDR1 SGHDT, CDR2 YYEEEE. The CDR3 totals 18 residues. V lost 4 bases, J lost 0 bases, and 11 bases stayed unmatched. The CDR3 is CASSPLLAGSSSTDTQYF. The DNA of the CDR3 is TGTGCCAGCAGCCCTTTACTAGCGGGATCCTCTAGCACAGATACGCAGTATTTT. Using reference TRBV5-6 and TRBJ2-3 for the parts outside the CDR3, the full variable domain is DAGVTQSPTHLIKTRGQQVTLRCSPKSGHDTVSWYQQALGQGPQFIFQYYEEEERQRGNFPDRFSGHQFPNYSSELNVNALLLGDSALYLCASSPLLAGSSSTDTQYFGPGTRLTVL.

CDR3 bases: TGTGCCAGCAGCGTAGAGGCGGAGAACACCGGGGAGCTGTTTTTT. It translates to CASSVEAENTGELFF. This chain uses TRBV9 with TRBJ2-2; the D is unclear. CDR3 size: 15 residues. Per the germline V gene, CDR1 is SGDLS and CDR2 is YYNGEE. Between the trimmed V and J ends, which lost 0 bases and 1 base, there was a span of 7 bases.

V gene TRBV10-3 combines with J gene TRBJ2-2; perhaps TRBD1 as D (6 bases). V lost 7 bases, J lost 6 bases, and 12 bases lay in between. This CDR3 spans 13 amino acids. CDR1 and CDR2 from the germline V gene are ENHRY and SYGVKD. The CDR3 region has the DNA TGTGCCATCACACAGGGTCGGGCCGGGGAGCTGTTTTTT. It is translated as CAITQGRAGELFF.